This T cell receptor (beta chain) was recorded in a study of cytomegalovirus exposure and HLA in healthy donors. Germline V gives CDR1 SGHTA, CDR2 FQGNSA. The CDR3 is made up of 15 amino acids. The trim removed 8 bases at V and 7 bases at J, leaving 13 bases unmatched. Assay used: immunoSEQ multiplex PCR; TCRdb lists only in-frame clones, some missing. The table lists around 52,000 clones, roughly 88% of them singletons, with approximately 6.7% in the top ten. This sequence joins TRBV7-2 and TRBJ2-5; TRBD2 aligns across 10 bases. Material: PBMCs. The source of this sequence is a woman in her 30s in good health and CMV-seronegative. DNA for the CDR3: TGTGCCAGCCGGAGATACGGGACTAGCGATGGGACCCAGTACTTC. It is translated as CASRRYGTSDGTQYF.